The rows below give T cell receptor beta chains drawn from one sample of a study of T cells after yellow fever vaccination. TCRdb reprocessed the 5' RACE reads via MiXCR and lists one record per CDR3 protein. Of a few hundred thousand distinct CDR3 sequences in the sample, about 4% were seen once. The input for sequencing was PBMCs, taken 5 days after the yellow fever booster vaccination. These receptor sequences come from a man between 18 and 35 years old who received the YFV17D yellow fever vaccine. Both conserved end residues are part of each CDR3. A D gene is named only where the DNA matches it firmly. Clone sizes are given selectively: once, few, many, or a class where the clone is expanded.

j_gene	v_gene	d_gene	abundance	CDR3aa	CDR3nt
TRBJ2-2	TRBV20-1	TRBD1	.	CSATQGAPGELFF	TGCAGTGCTACACAGGGGGCGCCCGGGGAGCTGTTTTTT
TRBJ2-1	TRBV5-1	.	.	CASSLFPGDAVEQFF	TGCGCCAGCAGCTTGTTTCCAGGGGATGCGGTTGAGCAGTTCTTC
TRBJ2-2	TRBV5-1	.	.	CASSFGDLNTGELFF	TGCGCCAGCAGCTTCGGGGATCTGAACACCGGGGAGCTGTTTTTT
TRBJ2-3	TRBV10-3	.	few	CAISASTDTQYF	TGTGCCATCAGTGCTAGCACAGATACGCAGTATTTT
TRBJ1-1	TRBV6-2/TRBV6-3	.	many	CASSRTRPRGVTEAFF	TGTGCCAGCAGCCGCACTAGACCGAGGGGAGTCACTGAAGCTTTCTTT
TRBJ1-6	TRBV20-1	.	many	CSASGTNSPLHF	TGCAGTGCTAGCGGGACTAATTCACCCCTCCACTTT
TRBJ2-2	TRBV7-9	TRBD2	few	CASIQLPGLAGSGELFF	TGTGCCAGCATCCAACTCCCCGGACTAGCGGGGTCCGGGGAGCTGTTTTTT
TRBJ2-7	TRBV4-2	TRBD1	.	CASSQDTRQGAYEQYF	TGTGCCAGCAGCCAAGATACGCGACAGGGGGCCTACGAGCAGTACTTC
TRBJ2-1	TRBV2	TRBD2	few	CAKMPSGGNNEQFF	TGTGCCAAAATGCCCAGCGGGGGAAACAATGAGCAGTTCTTC
TRBJ2-2	TRBV20-1	.	few	CSARDQGSTGELFF	TGCAGTGCTAGAGATCAGGGGTCCACCGGGGAGCTGTTTTTT
TRBJ2-2	TRBV5-1	TRBD2	.	CASSPGTSTSGELFF	TGCGCCAGCAGCCCAGGGACTAGCACGTCCGGGGAGCTGTTTTTT
TRBJ2-7	TRBV12-3/TRBV12-4	.	.	CASSLAPSGGRYEQYF	TGTGCCAGCAGTTTAGCCCCGTCGGGCGGACGCTACGAGCAGTACTTC
TRBJ1-3	TRBV19	.	few	CASSAYDGSGNTIYF	TGTGCCAGTAGTGCCTACGACGGCTCTGGAAACACCATATATTTT
TRBJ2-3	TRBV10-3	.	many	CAITRERETDTQYF	TGTGCCATCACCCGCGAAAGGGAAACAGATACGCAGTATTTT
TRBJ1-5	TRBV6-2/TRBV6-3	.	few	CASSYVLQDWPLNQPQHF	TGTGCCAGCAGTTACGTCCTACAGGATTGGCCGCTCAATCAGCCCCAGCATTTT
TRBJ2-6	TRBV18	.	few	CASSPLAQDGSSGANVLTF	TGTGCCAGCTCACCACTGGCCCAGGACGGAAGCTCTGGGGCCAACGTCCTGACTTTC
TRBJ2-3	TRBV7-6	TRBD2	few	CASSSGLGADTQYF	TGTGCCAGCAGCTCGGGACTAGGCGCAGATACGCAGTATTTT
TRBJ2-7	TRBV3-1	TRBD1	many	CASSRRTGGYEQYF	TGTGCCAGCAGCCGGAGGACAGGCGGCTACGAGCAGTACTTC
TRBJ1-1	TRBV5-1	.	few	CASSSQDSPPEAFF	TGCGCCAGCAGCTCCCAAGACAGCCCCCCCGAAGCTTTCTTT
TRBJ2-3	TRBV12-3/TRBV12-4	.	.	CASSFRRTQRGDTQYF	TGTGCCAGCAGTTTCAGAAGGACACAACGAGGGGATACGCAGTATTTT
TRBJ2-1	TRBV7-8	.	few	CASSFLGGRSYNEQFF	TGTGCCAGCAGCTTTTTGGGGGGGCGCTCCTACAATGAGCAGTTCTTC
TRBJ2-3	TRBV11-2	TRBD2	.	CASSPGGGTRPSTDTQYF	TGTGCCAGCAGCCCAGGTGGCGGGACTAGGCCGAGCACAGATACGCAGTATTTT
TRBJ2-7	TRBV18	TRBD1	few	CASSHGYRGWEQYF	TGTGCCAGCTCACATGGGTACAGGGGCTGGGAGCAGTACTTC
TRBJ1-2	TRBV4-3	TRBD1	many	CASSQDFGQGKGPYGYTF	TGCGCCAGCAGCCAAGATTTCGGACAGGGGAAGGGGCCCTATGGCTACACCTTC
TRBJ1-1	TRBV19	TRBD1	once	CASSRDSRQNTEAFF	TGTGCCAGTAGTAGGGACAGTAGACAGAACACTGAAGCTTTCTTT
TRBJ2-5	TRBV5-1	.	many	CASILGGASLGETQYF	TGCGCCAGCATACTCGGAGGGGCCAGTCTCGGGGAGACCCAGTACTTC
TRBJ2-7	TRBV6-2/TRBV6-3	TRBD2	few	CASSRGSGDQEQYF	TGTGCCAGCAGTCGGGGTAGCGGGGATCAGGAGCAGTACTTC
TRBJ2-5	TRBV10-3	TRBD1	.	CAISVDPGQPNQETQYF	TGTGCCATCAGTGTAGACCCGGGACAGCCTAATCAAGAGACCCAGTACTTC
TRBJ2-7	TRBV7-7	.	many	CASSLGGRGEEQYF	TGTGCCAGCAGCTTAGGCGGCAGGGGGGAAGAGCAGTACTTC
TRBJ1-1	TRBV19	.	few	CASSTAGWNTEAFF	TGTGCCAGTAGTACGGCAGGGTGGAACACTGAAGCTTTCTTT
TRBJ2-5	TRBV7-8	TRBD1	many	CASSLGTGVGETQYF	TGTGCCAGCAGCTTGGGGACAGGGGTAGGGGAGACCCAGTACTTC
TRBJ2-5	TRBV24-1	.	few	CATRGEGETQYF	TGTGCCACCAGGGGGGAAGGAGAGACCCAGTACTTC
TRBJ1-4	TRBV20-1	.	many	CSARDLRGGEKLFF	TGCAGTGCTAGAGATCTCAGGGGCGGAGAAAAACTGTTTTTT
TRBJ2-5	TRBV5-4	TRBD2	.	CASSSPGLAGFGETQYF	TGTGCCAGCAGCTCCCCCGGACTAGCGGGGTTTGGAGAGACCCAGTACTTC
TRBJ2-5	TRBV5-5	TRBD1	few	CASSAGQEETQYF	TGTGCCAGCAGCGCGGGACAGGAAGAGACCCAGTACTTC
TRBJ2-2	TRBV27	.	.	CASAVARVAGELFF	TGTGCCAGCGCCGTAGCCAGGGTTGCCGGGGAGCTGTTTTTT
TRBJ1-2	TRBV25-1	TRBD1	few	CASRQGFYGYTF	TGTGCCAGCCGACAGGGGTTCTATGGCTACACCTTC
TRBJ2-7	TRBV5-1	TRBD2	.	CASRAGEDYHEQYF	TGCGCCAGCCGTGCGGGGGAGGATTACCACGAGCAGTACTTC
TRBJ1-6	TRBV20-1	TRBD1	many	CSARGDSLYNSPLHF	TGCAGTGCTAGAGGGGACAGCCTCTATAATTCACCCCTCCACTTT
TRBJ2-7	TRBV5-1	TRBD2	few	CASSLFPAGGRSSYEQYF	TGCGCCAGCAGCTTGTTCCCAGCGGGGGGCCGAAGCTCCTACGAGCAGTACTTC
TRBJ2-7	TRBV6-2/TRBV6-3	.	many	CASSYPGRWDYEQYF	TGTGCCAGCAGTTACCCGGGGCGATGGGACTACGAGCAGTACTTC
TRBJ2-2	TRBV12-3/TRBV12-4	.	many	CASSPFVNTGELFF	TGTGCCAGCAGCCCGTTTGTGAACACCGGGGAGCTGTTTTTT
TRBJ2-5	TRBV5-4	TRBD1	.	CATQAGQGSRKTQYF	TGTGCCACCCAGGCCGGACAGGGCAGTCGAAAGACCCAGTACTTC
TRBJ2-1	TRBV6-1	TRBD2	.	CASTESGTTDDNEQFF	TGTGCCAGCACTGAGTCCGGGACTACAGACGACAATGAGCAGTTCTTC
TRBJ2-2	TRBV4-2	TRBD1	many	CASRTPGQGFTGELFF	TGTGCCAGCAGGACTCCGGGACAGGGTTTCACCGGGGAGCTGTTTTTT
TRBJ2-1	TRBV4-1	TRBD2	many	CASSQEPAGVYNEQFF	TGCGCCAGCAGCCAAGAGCCAGCGGGGGTGTACAATGAGCAGTTCTTC
TRBJ2-6	TRBV4-3	.	.	CASSPLVSSGANVLTF	TGCGCCAGCAGCCCGCTGGTTTCCTCTGGGGCCAACGTCCTGACTTTC
TRBJ1-5	TRBV4-1	TRBD1	many	CASSQARGLQPQHF	TGCGCCAGCAGCCAAGCCAGGGGGCTTCAGCCCCAGCATTTT
TRBJ2-3	TRBV7-6	TRBD2	.	CASSSLAGTSTDTQYF	TGTGCCAGCAGCTCACTAGCGGGGACAAGCACAGATACGCAGTATTTT
TRBJ2-1	TRBV7-9	.	few	CASSAGLLFF	TGTGCCAGCAGCGCAGGGTTGCTGTTCTTC